One TCR beta chain is described in this entry. Its antigen remains unknown. As for time point: late sampling 161 to 241 days after vaccination in a few convalescent patients. The data belong to a study of vaccination and CD4 T cells after COVID-19. Study-wide results and caveats: Among reactive clones from convalescent patients, a median around 90% appeared only post-vaccination.

Germline CDR1 reads ENHRY; CDR2 reads SYGVKD. The CDR3 covers 16 residues. The germline V and J ends were trimmed by 4 bases and 3 bases, with 19 bases remaining between them. TCRdb re-called the PCR reads with MiXCR, one entry per CDR3 protein. The repertoire consists of some 28,000 distinct CDR3 sequences, with 50% occurring once and the leading ten covering under 6.5%. The material sequenced was CD4+ T cells from blood, taken about 7 months after SARS-CoV-2 vaccination. The V gene is TRBV10-3, the J gene TRBJ2-7; perhaps TRBD1 as D (5 bases). This TCR was recovered from a human donor who had recovered from COVID-19. CDR3 bases: TGTGCCATCAGTGCAGATGCAGGGCCCTCCTTCTACGAGCAGTACTTC. This translates into CAISADAGPSFYEQYF.